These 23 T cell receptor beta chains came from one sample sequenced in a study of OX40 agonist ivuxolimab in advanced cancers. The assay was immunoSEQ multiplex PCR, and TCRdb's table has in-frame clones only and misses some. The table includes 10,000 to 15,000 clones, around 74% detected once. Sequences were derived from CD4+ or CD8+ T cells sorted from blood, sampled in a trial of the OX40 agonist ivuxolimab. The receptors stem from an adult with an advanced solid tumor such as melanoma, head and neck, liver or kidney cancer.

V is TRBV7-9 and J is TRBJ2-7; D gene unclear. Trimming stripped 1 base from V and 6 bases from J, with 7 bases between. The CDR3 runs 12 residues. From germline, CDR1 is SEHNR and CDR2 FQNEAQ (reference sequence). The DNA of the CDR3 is TGTGCCAGCAGCTTAGGGAGCTCCGAGCAGTACTTC. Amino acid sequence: CASSLGSSEQYF.

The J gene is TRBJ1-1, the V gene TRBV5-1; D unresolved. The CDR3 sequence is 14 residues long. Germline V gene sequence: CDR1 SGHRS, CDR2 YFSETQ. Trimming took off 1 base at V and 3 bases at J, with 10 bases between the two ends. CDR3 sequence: CASSLLSPDTEAFF. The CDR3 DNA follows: TGCGCCAGCAGCTTGCTATCCCCGGACACTGAAGCTTTCTTT. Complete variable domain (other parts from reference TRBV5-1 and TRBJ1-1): KAGVTQTPRYLIKTRGQQVTLSCSPISGHRSVSWYQQTPGQGLQFLFEYFSETQRNKGNFPGRFSGRQFSNSRSEMNVSTLELGDSALYLCASSLLSPDTEAFFGQGTRLTVV.

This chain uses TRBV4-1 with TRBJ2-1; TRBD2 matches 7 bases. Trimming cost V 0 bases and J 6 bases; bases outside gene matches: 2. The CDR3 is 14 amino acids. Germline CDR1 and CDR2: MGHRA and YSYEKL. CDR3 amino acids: CASSQEGGLNEQFF. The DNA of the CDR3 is TGCGCCAGCAGCCAAGAGGGAGGGCTCAATGAGCAGTTCTTC.

CDR3 sequence reads: CASSKVRGGSDEQYF. In DNA, the CDR3 is TGTGCCAGCAGCAAAGTGAGAGGGGGCTCCGACGAGCAGTACTTC. J is TRBJ2-7 and V is TRBV21-1; the tabulated D call, TRBD1, remains unverified against the DNA. TRBV21-1 is termed a pseudogene. This CDR3 region has 15 residues.

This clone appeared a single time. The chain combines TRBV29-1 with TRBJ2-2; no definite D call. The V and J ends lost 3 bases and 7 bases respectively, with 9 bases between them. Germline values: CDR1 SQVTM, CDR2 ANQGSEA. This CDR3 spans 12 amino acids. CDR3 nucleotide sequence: TGCAGCGTTGATGCAGCCCTCGGGGAGCTGTTTTTT. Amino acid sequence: CSVDAALGELFF.

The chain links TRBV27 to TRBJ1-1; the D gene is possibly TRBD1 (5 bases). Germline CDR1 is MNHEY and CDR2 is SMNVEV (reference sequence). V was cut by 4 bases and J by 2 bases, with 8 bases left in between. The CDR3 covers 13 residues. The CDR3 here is CASSSGPNTEAFF. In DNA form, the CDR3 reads TGTGCCAGCAGTTCGGGACCAAACACTGAAGCTTTCTTT.

CDR3 nucleotide sequence: TGTGCCAGCAGCGTACTCACAGATACGCAGTATTTT. Amino acids: CASSVLTDTQYF. This rearrangement joins TRBV9 to TRBJ2-3; the D is unclear. V lost 1 base and J lost 2, with 2 bases in between. Germline CDR1 reads SGDLS; CDR2 reads YYNGEE. The CDR3 loop spans 12 amino acids.

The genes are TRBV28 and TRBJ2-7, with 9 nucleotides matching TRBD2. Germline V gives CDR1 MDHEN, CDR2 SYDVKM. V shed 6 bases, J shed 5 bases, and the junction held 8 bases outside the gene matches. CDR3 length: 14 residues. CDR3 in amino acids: CASRDSAGGNEQYF. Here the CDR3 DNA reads TGTGCCAGCAGAGACTCAGCGGGAGGAAACGAGCAGTACTTC.

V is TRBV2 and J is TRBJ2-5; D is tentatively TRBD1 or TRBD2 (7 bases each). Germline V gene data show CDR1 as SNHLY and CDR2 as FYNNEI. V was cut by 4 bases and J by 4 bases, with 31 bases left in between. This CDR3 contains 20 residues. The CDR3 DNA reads TGTGCCAGCAGTGTGCCCCTGACAGGGTGGAGTCTAGCGGATGGAGAGACCCAGTACTTC. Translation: CASSVPLTGWSLADGETQYF.

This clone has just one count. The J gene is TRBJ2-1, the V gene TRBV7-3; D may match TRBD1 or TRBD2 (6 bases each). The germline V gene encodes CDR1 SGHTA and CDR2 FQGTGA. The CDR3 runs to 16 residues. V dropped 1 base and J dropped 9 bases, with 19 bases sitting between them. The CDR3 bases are TGTGCCAGCAGCTTAATGAAGGGGGGACCAACAGGTGAGCAGTTCTTC. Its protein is CASSLMKGGPTGEQFF.

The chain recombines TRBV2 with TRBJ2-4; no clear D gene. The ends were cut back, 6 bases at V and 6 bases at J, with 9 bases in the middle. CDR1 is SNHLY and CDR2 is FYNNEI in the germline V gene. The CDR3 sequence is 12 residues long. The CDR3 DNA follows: TGTGCCAGCAGCGATAACGGAAACATTCAGTACTTC. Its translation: CASSDNGNIQYF. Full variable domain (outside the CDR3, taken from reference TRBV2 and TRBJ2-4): EPEVTQTPSHQVTQMGQEVILRCVPISNHLYFYWYRQILGQKVEFLVSFYNNEISEKSEIFDDQFSVERPDGSNFTLKIRSTKLEDSAMYFCASSDNGNIQYFGAGTRLSVL.

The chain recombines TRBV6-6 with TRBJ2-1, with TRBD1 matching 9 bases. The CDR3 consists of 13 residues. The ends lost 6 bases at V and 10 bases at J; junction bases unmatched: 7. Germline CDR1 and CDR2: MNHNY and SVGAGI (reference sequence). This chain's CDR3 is CASREQGAREQFF. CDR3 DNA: TGTGCCAGCAGAGAACAGGGGGCACGGGAGCAGTTCTTC.

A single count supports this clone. The CDR3 sequence: CASSPSEENTEAFF. CDR3 DNA: TGTGCCAGCAGCCCGAGCGAAGAGAACACTGAAGCTTTCTTT. The V and J genes are TRBV7-9 and TRBJ1-1; D is undetermined. Germline V gene lookup returns CDR1 SEHNR and CDR2 FQNEAQ (reference sequence). V was pared by 5 bases and J by 1 base, with 11 bases between. The CDR3 is 14 residues long.

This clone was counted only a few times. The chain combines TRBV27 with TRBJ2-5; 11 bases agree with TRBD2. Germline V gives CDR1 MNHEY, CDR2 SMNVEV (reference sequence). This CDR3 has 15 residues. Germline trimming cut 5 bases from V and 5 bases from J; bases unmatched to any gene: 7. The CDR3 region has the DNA TGTGCCAGCAGTCCCCTAGCGGGAGGTCGCGAGACCCAGTACTTC. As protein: CASSPLAGGRETQYF.

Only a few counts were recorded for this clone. The chain's CDR3 is CASSATSGSSYEQYF. CDR3 bases: TGTGCCAGCAGCGCCACTAGCGGGAGTTCCTACGAGCAGTACTTC. The chain is built from TRBV4-2 and TRBJ2-7, with 11 positions matching TRBD2. The V gene's germline CDR1 is LGHNA and CDR2 YNFKEQ. The CDR3 sequence is 15 residues long. V lost 5 bases, J lost 1 base, and 4 bases stayed unmatched.

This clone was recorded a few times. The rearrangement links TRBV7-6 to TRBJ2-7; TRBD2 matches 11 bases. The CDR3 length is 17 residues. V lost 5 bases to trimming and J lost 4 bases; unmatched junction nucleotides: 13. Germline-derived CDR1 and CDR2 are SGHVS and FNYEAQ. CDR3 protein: CASSPGGSGREPYEQYF. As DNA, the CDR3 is TGTGCCAGCAGCCCCGGTGGTAGCGGGAGGGAACCATACGAGCAGTACTTC.

The CDR3 DNA reads as TGTGCCAGCAGTTTCGGTTTCTCCGGGAACACTGAAGCTTTCTTT. Its protein is CASSFGFSGNTEAFF. The chain joins TRBV28 to TRBJ1-1; no definite D call. CDR1 and CDR2 (germline): MDHEN, SYDVKM. The CDR3 covers 15 residues. V lost 3 bases, J lost 1 base, and 12 bases lay in between.

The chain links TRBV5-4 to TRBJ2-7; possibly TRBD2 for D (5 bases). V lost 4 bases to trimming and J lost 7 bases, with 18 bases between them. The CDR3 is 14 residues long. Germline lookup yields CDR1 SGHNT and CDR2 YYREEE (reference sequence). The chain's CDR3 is CASSQLEGLKEQYF. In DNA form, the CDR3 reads TGTGCCAGCAGCCAACTAGAAGGATTAAAGGAGCAGTACTTC.

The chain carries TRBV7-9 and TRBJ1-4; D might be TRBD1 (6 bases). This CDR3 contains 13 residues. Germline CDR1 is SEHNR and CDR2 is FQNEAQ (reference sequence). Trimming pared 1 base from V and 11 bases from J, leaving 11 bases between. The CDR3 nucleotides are TGTGCCAGCAGCTTAGTTCACAGGGAGAAACTGTTTTTT. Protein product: CASSLVHREKLFF.

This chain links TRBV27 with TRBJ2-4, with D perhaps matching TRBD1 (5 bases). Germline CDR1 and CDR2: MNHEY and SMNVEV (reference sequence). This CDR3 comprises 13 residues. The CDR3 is CHKGRQSKNIQYF. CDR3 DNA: TGTCACAAAGGACGACAGTCGAAAAACATTCAGTACTTC.

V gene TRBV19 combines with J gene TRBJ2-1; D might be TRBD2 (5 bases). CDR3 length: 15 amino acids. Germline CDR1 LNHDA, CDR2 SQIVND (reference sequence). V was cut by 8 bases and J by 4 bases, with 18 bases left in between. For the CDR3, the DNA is TGTGCCAGTTCTCGTTCTGGGAGTATATACAATGAGCAGTTCTTC. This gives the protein CASSRSGSIYNEQFF.

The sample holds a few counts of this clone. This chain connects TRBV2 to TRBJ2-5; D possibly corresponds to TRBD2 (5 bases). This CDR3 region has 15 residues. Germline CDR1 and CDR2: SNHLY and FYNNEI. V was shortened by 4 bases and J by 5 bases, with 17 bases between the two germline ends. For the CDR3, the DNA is TGTGCCAGCAGTGGCTCTAGCTTTTTTGAGGAGACCCAGTACTTC. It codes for CASSGSSFFEETQYF.

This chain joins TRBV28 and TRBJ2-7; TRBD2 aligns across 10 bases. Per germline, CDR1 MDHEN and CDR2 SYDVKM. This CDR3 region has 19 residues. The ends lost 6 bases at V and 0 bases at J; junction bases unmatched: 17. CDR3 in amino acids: CASSPIVQPSGSLSYEQYV. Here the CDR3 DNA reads TGTGCCAGCAGCCCAATAGTCCAACCTAGCGGGAGCCTCTCCTACGAGCAGTACGTC.